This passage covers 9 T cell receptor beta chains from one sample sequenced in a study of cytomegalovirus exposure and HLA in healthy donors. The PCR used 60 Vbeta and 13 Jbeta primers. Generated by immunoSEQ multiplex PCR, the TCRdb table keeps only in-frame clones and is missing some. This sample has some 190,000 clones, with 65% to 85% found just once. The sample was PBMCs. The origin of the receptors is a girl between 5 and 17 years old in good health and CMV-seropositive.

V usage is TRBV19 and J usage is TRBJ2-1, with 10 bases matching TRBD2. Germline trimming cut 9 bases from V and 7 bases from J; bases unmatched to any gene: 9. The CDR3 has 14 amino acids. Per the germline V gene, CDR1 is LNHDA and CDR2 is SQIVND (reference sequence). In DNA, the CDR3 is TGTGCCAGCACCCCAGGGACTAGCGAAAATGAGCAGTTCTTC. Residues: CASTPGTSENEQFF.

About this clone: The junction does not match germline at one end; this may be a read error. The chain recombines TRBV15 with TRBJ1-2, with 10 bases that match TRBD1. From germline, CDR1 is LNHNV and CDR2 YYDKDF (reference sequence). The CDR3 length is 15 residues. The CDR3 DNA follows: TGTGCCGCCAGCGGGACAGGGGAAACTAACTATGGCTACACCTTC. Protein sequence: CAASGTGETNYGYTF. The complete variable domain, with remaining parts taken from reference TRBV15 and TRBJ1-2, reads DAMVIQNPRYQVTQFGKPVTLSCSQTLNHNVMYWYQQKSSQAPKLLFHYYDKDFNNEADTPDNFQSRRPNTSFCFLDIRSPGLGDTAMYLCAASGTGETNYGYTFGSGTRLTVV.

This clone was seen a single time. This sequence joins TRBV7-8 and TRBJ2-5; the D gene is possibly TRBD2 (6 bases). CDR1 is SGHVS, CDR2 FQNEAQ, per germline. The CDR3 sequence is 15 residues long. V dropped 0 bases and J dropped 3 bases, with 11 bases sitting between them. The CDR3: CASSLARRGEETQYF. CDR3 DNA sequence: TGTGCCAGCAGCTTAGCGAGGCGGGGAGAAGAGACCCAGTACTTC.

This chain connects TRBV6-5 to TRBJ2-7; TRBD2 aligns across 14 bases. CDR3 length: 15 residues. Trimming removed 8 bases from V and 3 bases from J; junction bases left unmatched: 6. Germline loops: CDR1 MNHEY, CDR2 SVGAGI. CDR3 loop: CASGRGTSGSYEQYF. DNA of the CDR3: TGTGCCAGCGGTCGCGGGACTAGCGGGAGCTACGAGCAGTACTTC.

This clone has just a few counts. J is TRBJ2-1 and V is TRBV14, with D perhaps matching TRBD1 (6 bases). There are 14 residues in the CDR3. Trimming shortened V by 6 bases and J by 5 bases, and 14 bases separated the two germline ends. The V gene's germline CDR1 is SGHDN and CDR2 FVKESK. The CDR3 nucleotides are TGTGCCAGCAGTGCAGGGGAGTATCACAATGAGCAGTTCTTC. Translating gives CASSAGEYHNEQFF.

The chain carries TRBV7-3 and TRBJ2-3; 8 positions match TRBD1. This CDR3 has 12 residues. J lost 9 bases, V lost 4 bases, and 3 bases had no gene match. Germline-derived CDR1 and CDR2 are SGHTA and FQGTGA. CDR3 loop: CASSSGQGTQYF. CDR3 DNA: TGTGCCAGCAGCTCCGGACAGGGAACGCAGTATTTT.

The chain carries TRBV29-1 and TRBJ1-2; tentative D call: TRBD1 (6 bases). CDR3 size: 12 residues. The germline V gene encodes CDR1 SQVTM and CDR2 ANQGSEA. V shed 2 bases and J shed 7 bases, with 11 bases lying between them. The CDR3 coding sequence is TGCAGCGTTGAATCTAGGACAGCTGGCTACACCTTC. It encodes CSVESRTAGYTF.

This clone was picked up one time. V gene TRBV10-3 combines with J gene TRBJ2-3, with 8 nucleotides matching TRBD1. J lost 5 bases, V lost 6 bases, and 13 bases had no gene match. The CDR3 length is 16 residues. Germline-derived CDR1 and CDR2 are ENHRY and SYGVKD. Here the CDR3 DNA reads TGTGCCATCAGAACCATCGACAGGGGTAATGGAGATACGCAGTATTTT. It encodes CAIRTIDRGNGDTQYF.

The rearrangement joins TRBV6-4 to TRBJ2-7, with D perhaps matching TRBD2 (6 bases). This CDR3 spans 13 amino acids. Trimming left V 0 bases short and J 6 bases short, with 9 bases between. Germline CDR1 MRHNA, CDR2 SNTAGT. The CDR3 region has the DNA TGTGCCAGCAGTGACTCGACTAGGGGCGAGCAGTACTTC. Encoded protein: CASSDSTRGEQYF.